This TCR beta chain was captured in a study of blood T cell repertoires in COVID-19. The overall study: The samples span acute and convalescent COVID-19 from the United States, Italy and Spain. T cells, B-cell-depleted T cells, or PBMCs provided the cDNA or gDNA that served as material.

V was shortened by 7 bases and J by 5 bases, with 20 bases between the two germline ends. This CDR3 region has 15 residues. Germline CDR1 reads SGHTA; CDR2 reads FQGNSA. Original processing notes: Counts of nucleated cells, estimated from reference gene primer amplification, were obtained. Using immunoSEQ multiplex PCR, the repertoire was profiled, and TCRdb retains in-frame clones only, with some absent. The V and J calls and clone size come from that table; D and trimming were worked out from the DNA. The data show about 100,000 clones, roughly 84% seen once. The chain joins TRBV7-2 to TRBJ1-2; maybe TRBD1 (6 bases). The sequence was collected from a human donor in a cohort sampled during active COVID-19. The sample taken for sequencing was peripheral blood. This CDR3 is CASKLGGGTSYGYTF. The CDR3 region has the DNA TGTGCCAGCAAGCTGGGAGGGGGGACCTCTTATGGCTACACCTTC.